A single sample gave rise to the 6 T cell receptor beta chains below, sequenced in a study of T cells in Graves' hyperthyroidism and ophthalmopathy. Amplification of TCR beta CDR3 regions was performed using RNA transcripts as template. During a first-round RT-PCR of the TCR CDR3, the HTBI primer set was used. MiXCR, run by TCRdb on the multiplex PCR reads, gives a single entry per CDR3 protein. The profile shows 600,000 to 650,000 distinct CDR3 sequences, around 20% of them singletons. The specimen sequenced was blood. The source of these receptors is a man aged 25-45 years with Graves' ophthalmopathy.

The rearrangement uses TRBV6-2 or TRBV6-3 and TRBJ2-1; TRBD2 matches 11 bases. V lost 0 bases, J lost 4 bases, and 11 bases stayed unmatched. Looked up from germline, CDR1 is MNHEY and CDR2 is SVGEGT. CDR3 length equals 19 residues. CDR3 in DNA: TGTGCCAGCAGTTACTCGAAGGGTAGCGGGAGGGAGACTTACAATGAGCAGTTCTTC. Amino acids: CASSYSKGSGRETYNEQFF.

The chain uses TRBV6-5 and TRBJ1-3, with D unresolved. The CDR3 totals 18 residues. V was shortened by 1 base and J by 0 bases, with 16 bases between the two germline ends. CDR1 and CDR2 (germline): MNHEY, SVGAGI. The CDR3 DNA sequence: TGTGCCAGCAGTTACTTCCGGACGGACGTCAGCTCTGGAAACACCATATATTTT. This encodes CASSYFRTDVSSGNTIYF.

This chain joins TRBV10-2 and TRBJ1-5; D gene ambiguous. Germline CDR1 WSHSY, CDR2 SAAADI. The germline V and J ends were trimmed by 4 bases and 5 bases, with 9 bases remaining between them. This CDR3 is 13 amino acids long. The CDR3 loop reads CASSVSVDQPQHF. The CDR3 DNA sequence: TGCGCCAGCAGTGTCAGTGTTGATCAGCCCCAGCATTTT.

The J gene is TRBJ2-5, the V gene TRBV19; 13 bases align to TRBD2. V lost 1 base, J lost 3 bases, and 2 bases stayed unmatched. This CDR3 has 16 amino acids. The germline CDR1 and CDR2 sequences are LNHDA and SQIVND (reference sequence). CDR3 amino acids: CASSIGTSGSKETQYF. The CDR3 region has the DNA TGTGCCAGTAGTATAGGGACTAGCGGGAGCAAAGAGACCCAGTACTTC.

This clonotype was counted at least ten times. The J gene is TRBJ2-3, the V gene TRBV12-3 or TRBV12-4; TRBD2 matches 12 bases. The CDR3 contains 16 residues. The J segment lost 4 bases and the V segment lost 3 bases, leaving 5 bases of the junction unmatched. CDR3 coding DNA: TGTGCCAGCAGTTTCCGACTAGCGGGAGAATCAGATACGCAGTATTTT. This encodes CASSFRLAGESDTQYF.

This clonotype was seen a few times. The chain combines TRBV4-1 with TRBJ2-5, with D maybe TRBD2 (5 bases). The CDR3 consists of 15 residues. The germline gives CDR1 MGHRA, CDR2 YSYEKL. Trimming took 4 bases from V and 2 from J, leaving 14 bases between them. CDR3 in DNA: TGCGCCAGCAGCCTTATAATGGGGAGACAAGAGACCCAGTACTTC. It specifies CASSLIMGRQETQYF.